The T cell receptor (beta chain) under discussion was sequenced for a study of early T cells in non-severe SARS-CoV-2 infection. The overall study: Sequencing used unsorted whole-blood bulk RNA, so chains lack pairing. Overall study findings and caveats: VDJdb matching skewed toward anti-spike CD8 responses, missing private and CD4 specificities.

Ten or more counts support this clonotype. What it binds is unknown. TCRdb redid the calling of the 5' RACE reads with MiXCR, one entry per CDR3 protein. The data hold tens of thousands of distinct CDR3 sequences, with roughly 5.7% observed a single time. Trimming left V 5 bases short and J 6 bases short, with 5 bases between. The CDR3 extends over 11 amino acids. Specimen: whole blood. The chain links TRBV12-3 or TRBV12-4 to TRBJ2-1; D uncertain. This sequence was found in an adult who was a healthcare worker with PCR-confirmed SARS-CoV-2 infection or an uninfected control (not recorded which). The CDR3 spells CASSVGNEQFF. CDR3 in DNA: TGTGCCAGCAGTGTGGGCAATGAGCAGTTCTTC.